Listed here are 16 T cell receptor beta chains from one sample, sequenced in a study of T-cell memory formation after mild COVID-19. A single record per CDR3 protein comes from TCRdb applying MiXCR to the 5' RACE reads. The sample shows about 55,000 distinct CDR3 sequences, about a quarter of them seen only once. Input material: PBMCs or a T cell subset sorted from them (not recorded which). All receptors come from a man aged 18-30 years who had mild COVID-19 (a few samples of this study predate the infection). Cell type and time point are not known.

A few counts support this clonotype. This rearrangement joins TRBV4-1 to TRBJ2-1; D not certain. The germline V gene encodes CDR1 MGHRA and CDR2 YSYEKL. The germline V and J ends were trimmed by 1 base and 3 bases, with 7 bases remaining between them. This CDR3 is built from 14 residues. As DNA, the CDR3 is TGCGCCAGCAGCCAAGGCACAGTCTACAATGAGCAGTTCTTC. It is translated as CASSQGTVYNEQFF.

The V call is TRBV19, the J call TRBJ2-7; D is possibly TRBD2 (5 bases). The CDR3 runs to 16 residues. V dropped 6 bases and J dropped 6 bases, with 24 bases sitting between them. From germline, CDR1 is LNHDA and CDR2 SQIVND (reference sequence). Here the CDR3 DNA reads TGTGCCAGTAGATCCCCCTGGACCGATCGAGGAGGCGAGCAGTACTTC. Residues: CASRSPWTDRGGEQYF.

The chain links TRBV7-2 to TRBJ2-1; 14 bases line up with TRBD2. Germline assignment: CDR1 SGHTA and CDR2 FQGNSA. The CDR3 loop spans 14 amino acids. V was clipped by 6 bases and J by 13 bases; unmatched bases: 8. The CDR3 coding sequence is TGTGCCAGCAGTTTTGGACTAGCGGGGGGCCCACAGTTCTTC. It encodes CASSFGLAGGPQFF.

This chain connects TRBV11-3 to TRBJ2-1; 7 nucleotides match TRBD2. The ends lost 5 bases at V and 4 bases at J; junction bases unmatched: 11. This CDR3 contains 16 residues. CDR1 and CDR2 (germline): SGHNT, YENEEA. CDR3: CASSPRASGLYNEQFF. The CDR3 DNA is TGTGCCAGCAGCCCGAGAGCTAGCGGATTATACAATGAGCAGTTCTTC.

This clonotype has only a few counts. This rearrangement joins TRBV7-9 to TRBJ2-3; 7 bases are shared with TRBD1. This CDR3 is built from 15 residues. Losses at the gene ends were 6 bases for V and 0 bases for J; bases not matched to a gene: 6. CDR1 and CDR2 from the germline V gene are SEHNR and FQNEAQ (reference sequence). The CDR3 sequence is CASRSGGVSTDTQYF. Written as DNA, the CDR3 is TGTGCCAGCAGGTCAGGGGGTGTCAGCACAGATACGCAGTATTTT.

The J gene is TRBJ1-1, the V gene TRBV27; D perhaps matches TRBD1 (5 bases). The CDR3 extends over 13 amino acids. V was pared by 8 bases and J by 5 bases, with 15 bases between. CDR1 and CDR2 from the germline V gene are MNHEY and SMNVEV (reference sequence). The CDR3 bases are TGTGCCAGCTGCACTCCGGGGGGAACTGAAGCTTTCTTT. It is translated as CASCTPGGTEAFF.

This clonotype showed up just a few times. The chain uses TRBV9 and TRBJ2-1; 8 bases match TRBD1. The CDR3 is 15 amino acids. Germline loops: CDR1 SGDLS, CDR2 YYNGEE. The V and J ends lost 5 bases and 0 bases, in that order; junction bases with no gene match: 4. The CDR3, as DNA: TGTGCCAGCAGTACAGGGGGAGGCTCCTACAATGAGCAGTTCTTC. This gives the protein CASSTGGGSYNEQFF. The full variable domain, completed using reference TRBV9 and TRBJ2-1, is DSGVTQTPKHLITATGQRVTLRCSPRSGDLSVYWYQQSLDQGLQFLIQYYNGEERAKGNILERFSAQQFPDLHSELNLSSLELGDSALYFCASSTGGGSYNEQFFGPGTRLTVL.

The V and J genes are TRBV15 and TRBJ2-2; the match to TRBD2 covers 7 bases. The CDR3 loop spans 19 amino acids. Trimming cost V 3 bases and J 5 bases; bases outside gene matches: 18. Germline CDR1 is LNHNV and CDR2 is YYDKDF (reference sequence). The CDR3, as DNA: TGTGCCACCAGCAGCCCAAAGGGGTATAGCGGGCTTGGTACCGGGGAGCTGTTTTTT. Protein sequence: CATSSPKGYSGLGTGELFF. The entire variable domain, with the rest obtained from reference TRBV15 and TRBJ2-2, is as follows: DAMVIQNPRYQVTQFGKPVTLSCSQTLNHNVMYWYQQKSSQAPKLLFHYYDKDFNNEADTPDNFQSRRPNTSFCFLDIRSPGLGDTAMYLCATSSPKGYSGLGTGELFFGEGSRLTVL.

CDR3 sequence: CASSLGRGAGNTIYF. In DNA, the CDR3 is TGTGCCAGCAGCTTAGGTCGGGGGGCTGGAAACACCATATATTTT. V and J are TRBV7-2 and TRBJ1-3; D possibly corresponds to TRBD1 (5 bases). The length of the CDR3 is 15 residues. The germline gives CDR1 SGHTA, CDR2 FQGNSA. V was trimmed by 1 base and J by 2 bases, leaving 9 bases between them.

The chain carries TRBV10-1 and TRBJ2-3; D tentatively reads TRBD1 or TRBD2 (5 bases each). The CDR3 has 18 residues. Germline values: CDR1 WNHNN, CDR2 SYGVQD (reference sequence). V was clipped by 0 bases and J by 0 bases, with 16 bases between them. This CDR3 is CASSESFPGRGSTDTQYF. The DNA of the CDR3 is TGCGCCAGCAGTGAGTCTTTCCCGGGAAGGGGTAGCACAGATACGCAGTATTTT.

This clonotype was detected only a few times. The chain combines TRBV15 with TRBJ2-7; maybe TRBD1 (6 bases). Germline V lookup: CDR1 LNHNV, CDR2 YYDKDF (reference sequence). Deletions cut 0 bases from V and 1 base from J, with 10 bases between. The CDR3 has 15 amino acids. DNA for the CDR3: TGTGCCACCAGCAGAGAAACAGGGCTTTCCTACGAGCAGTACTTC. Protein product: CATSRETGLSYEQYF.

The chain couples TRBV4-3 to TRBJ2-1, with D uncertain. In germline, CDR1 is LGHNA, CDR2 YSLEER. V lost 1 base to trimming and J lost 4 bases, with 14 bases between them. The CDR3 is made up of 16 amino acids. The CDR3 loop is CASSQGTTQAYNEQFF. The DNA for the CDR3 is TGCGCCAGCAGCCAAGGTACGACCCAGGCGTACAATGAGCAGTTCTTC.

The genes are TRBV12-3 or TRBV12-4 and TRBJ1-1, with no clear D. The length of the CDR3 is 14 residues. The V end was cut by 4 bases, the J end by 1 base, with 10 bases between. CDR3: CASSSADSNTEAFF. The CDR3 nucleotides are TGTGCCAGCAGTTCAGCAGATTCGAACACTGAAGCTTTCTTT.

The chain is built from TRBV6-5 and TRBJ2-1; 10 bases agree with TRBD2. Per germline, CDR1 MNHEY and CDR2 SVGAGI. V shed 5 bases, J shed 1 base, and the junction held 5 bases outside the gene matches. The CDR3 consists of 16 residues. CDR3: CASSLLAGDSYNEQFF. CDR3 nucleotides: TGTGCCAGCAGTCTGCTAGCGGGGGATTCCTACAATGAGCAGTTCTTC.

This clonotype was recorded only once. The gene calls are TRBV20-1 and TRBJ2-7, with 9 bases that match TRBD2. Germline trimming cut 1 base from V and 3 bases from J; bases unmatched to any gene: 7. CDR3 length equals 15 residues. Germline-derived CDR1 and CDR2 are DFQATT and SNEGSKA (reference sequence). The CDR3 DNA reads TGCAGTGCTAGAGTCTTAGCGGGGGCGCACTACGAGCAGTACTTC. Translated: CSARVLAGAHYEQYF.

J is TRBJ2-7 and V is TRBV5-6; a possible D gene is TRBD1 (6 bases). This CDR3 has 16 amino acids. Germline CDR1 and CDR2: SGHDT and YYEEEE. Trimming left V 4 bases short and J 2 bases short, with 19 bases between. DNA for the CDR3: TGTGCCAGCAGCCTCAAACAGGGTCGGGGACCCTACGAGCAGTACGTC. This sequence encodes CASSLKQGRGPYEQYV.